The rows below give T cell receptor beta chains drawn from one sample of a study of spatial heterogeneity in lung cancer. TCRdb used MiXCR to reprocess the 5' RACE reads, holding one entry per CDR3 protein. The sample contains about 25,000 distinct CDR3 sequences, roughly 6% of which appear only once. The specimen comprised PBMCs, sampled at follow-up. The source of these receptors is a male donor with early-stage non-small cell lung cancer. Each CDR3 is given with its conserved first and last residue. Fields, in order: J gene, D gene, V gene, clone size, CDR3 DNA, CDR3 protein. The D gene is left open where the match is weak. The size field is filled for only some rows; it gives once, few, many or a size class.

TRBJ2-3 TRBD2 TRBV13 - TGTGCCAGCACCCGAGAGATGACTAGCGGTAGCACAGATACGCAGTATTTT CASTREMTSGSTDTQYF
TRBJ1-2 - TRBV27 - TGTGCCAGCAGTTTAAGGGAGAACTATGGCTACACCTTC CASSLRENYGYTF
TRBJ1-1 - TRBV7-9 many TGTGCCAGCAGCTTAGCTAGTGTTGCTGGGGGTAAAGGCGGAACTGAAGCTTTCTTT CASSLASVAGGKGGTEAFF
TRBJ2-2 - TRBV5-1 few TGCGCCAGCAGCCCGGACGGAAAATCTACCGGGGAGCTGTTTTTT CASSPDGKSTGELFF
TRBJ1-4 - TRBV18 few TGTGCCAGCTCACCAAGGGCAGGTCGTGAAAAACTGTTTTTT CASSPRAGREKLFF
TRBJ1-3 - TRBV7-8 few TGTGCCAGCAGCTTCTCCAGGGGTGACACCATATATTTT CASSFSRGDTIYF
TRBJ2-3 - TRBV7-3 many TGTGCCAGCAGCTTAACCCCCCCTCCTTCGGGTACGCAGTATTTT CASSLTPPPSGTQYF
TRBJ1-2 - TRBV7-9 - TGTGCCAGCAGCCCAGACAGGACTAACTATGGCTACACCTTC CASSPDRTNYGYTF
TRBJ2-3 TRBD2 TRBV28 many TGTGCCAGCAGTTTAGCGGGAGGTTTTTCTAGCACAGATACGCAGTATTTT CASSLAGGFSSTDTQYF
TRBJ1-2 TRBD1 TRBV12-3/TRBV12-4 - TGTGCCAGCAGTACCCAGACAGGGCGCCAAACTAGTGGCTACACCTTC CASSTQTGRQTSGYTF
TRBJ2-3 - TRBV20-1 - TGCAGTGCTAGGTTCACAGATACGCAGTATTTT CSARFTDTQYF
TRBJ2-7 - TRBV19 few TGTGCCAGTAGTCCGAGCGGTTGGGAGCAGTACTTC CASSPSGWEQYF
TRBJ2-1 TRBD2 TRBV7-2 - TGTGCCAGCAGCTTTAGCGGGAGGGAGCAGTTCTTC CASSFSGREQFF
TRBJ2-1 - TRBV4-2 many TGTGCCAGCAGCCAAGGTGTAGACGGGCGATACAATGAGCAGTTCTTC CASSQGVDGRYNEQFF
TRBJ2-7 TRBD2 TRBV18 - TGTGCCAGCTCGTCTAGCGGGGGGCGATCCTACGAGCAGTACTTC CASSSSGGRSYEQYF
TRBJ2-1 - TRBV20-1 many TGCAGTGCTAGGATAGACTCCTACAATGAGCAGTTCTTC CSARIDSYNEQFF
TRBJ2-3 - TRBV6-5 many TGTGCCAGCAGTTACTCGGGCACAGATACGCAGTATTTT CASSYSGTDTQYF
TRBJ2-5 TRBD2 TRBV7-3 - TGTGCCAGCAGCTTAGCGGGACTAGCGGGAGAGACCCAGTACTTC CASSLAGLAGETQYF
TRBJ1-2 TRBD1 TRBV5-6 - TGTGCCAGCAGCACGGGACAGGGGGATGGCTACACCTTC CASSTGQGDGYTF
TRBJ2-3 TRBD2 TRBV10-3 many TGTGCCACCTCCAACGGGGGGACCAGCACAGATACGCAGTATTTT CATSNGGTSTDTQYF
TRBJ2-1 - TRBV19 many TGTGCCAGTGTACGAGGGGGGGCCGAGGATGAGCAGTTCTTC CASVRGGAEDEQFF
TRBJ2-1 - TRBV11-3 - TGTGCCAGCAGCTCCCTGACTAGTGGGGAGCAGTTCTTC CASSSLTSGEQFF
TRBJ2-7 TRBD1 TRBV6-2/TRBV6-3 many TGTGCCAGCAGTTACTCGAAGGACAGGGGGTCCCACGAGCAGTACTTC CASSYSKDRGSHEQYF
TRBJ1-2 - TRBV6-2/TRBV6-3 - TGTGCCAGCAGTTATAATCGTCGCGGCGACTATGGCTACACCTTC CASSYNRRGDYGYTF
TRBJ2-1 - TRBV30 few TGTGCCTGGAGTCGGGAGCGGGTTAATGAGCAGTTCTTC CAWSRERVNEQFF
TRBJ2-7 TRBD1 TRBV5-4 few TGTGCCAGCAGGAGACAGGGGGGGAGTACCTACGAGCAGTACTTC CASRRQGGSTYEQYF
TRBJ2-2 TRBD1 TRBV5-4 few TGTGCCAGCAGCTTACCGGGACAGATCACCGGGGAGCTGTTTTTT CASSLPGQITGELFF
TRBJ1-5 TRBD1 TRBV5-4 - TGTGCCAGCAGCTTGGACAGGGGGTACGATCCGGGCAATCAGCCCCAGCATTTT CASSLDRGYDPGNQPQHF
TRBJ2-3 - TRBV12-3/TRBV12-4 many TGTGCCAGCAGGGACTGGAAAGGAGATACGCAGTATTTT CASRDWKGDTQYF
TRBJ2-1 - TRBV7-8 few TGTGCCAGCAGCTTAAGAGAGGGAACCTACAATGAGCAGTTCTTC CASSLREGTYNEQFF
TRBJ2-1 - TRBV7-9 many TGTGCCAGCAGCTCCCCAGGGAATGAGCAGTTCTTC CASSSPGNEQFF
TRBJ2-3 TRBD2 TRBV11-2 many TGTGCCAGCAGCGTAGTATTAGGGACTAGCTTCACAGATACGCAGTATTTT CASSVVLGTSFTDTQYF
TRBJ2-1 TRBD2 TRBV14 many TGTGCCAGCAGCCAACTGGGGACTAGCGGGAGGAATGAGCAGTTCTTC CASSQLGTSGRNEQFF
TRBJ2-7 - TRBV3-1 few TGTGCCAGCAGCCAAGACTGGAGCTCCTACGAGCAGTACTTC CASSQDWSSYEQYF
TRBJ2-2 - TRBV12-3/TRBV12-4 many TGTGCCAGCGGTAGGACCGGGGGCACCGGGGAGCTGTTTTTT CASGRTGGTGELFF
TRBJ2-3 - TRBV20-1 many TGCAGTGCCCCTCAGGCTTCTGGGGCAGATACGCAGTATTTT CSAPQASGADTQYF
TRBJ2-5 - TRBV9 - TGTGCCAGCAGCGTATTGGGAAATATCCAGGAGACCCAGTACTTC CASSVLGNIQETQYF
TRBJ2-3 - TRBV9 many TGTGCCAGCAGCGTAGAGGGGGGAGGCCCAGATACGCAGTATTTT CASSVEGGGPDTQYF
TRBJ2-5 - TRBV15 many TGTGCCACCAGCGGAGGGGCCGGTAGGGCCCAGTACTTC CATSGGAGRAQYF
TRBJ1-1 - TRBV5-1 - TGCGCCAGCAGCCTAACGACAGGGAACACTGAAGCTTTCTTT CASSLTTGNTEAFF
TRBJ2-5 TRBD2 TRBV20-1 - TGCAGTGCTAGAATAGCGGGGGCCCAAGAGACCCAGTACTTC CSARIAGAQETQYF
TRBJ1-2 TRBD1 TRBV27 many TGTGCCAGCAGTACCCGGACAGGGACTAACTATGGCTACACCTTC CASSTRTGTNYGYTF
TRBJ1-1 TRBD1 TRBV3-1 - TGTGCCAGCAGCCAACACTCGACAGGGGCGTCCACTGAAGCTTTCTTT CASSQHSTGASTEAFF
TRBJ1-1 - TRBV6-5 - TGTGCCAGCAGACGACAGGCGAACACTGAAGCTTTCTTT CASRRQANTEAFF
TRBJ2-1 - TRBV4-1 many TGCGCCAGCAGCCTTCGTATCGGGACCACCACCTCCTACAATGAGCAGTTCTTC CASSLRIGTTTSYNEQFF
TRBJ2-3 TRBD2 TRBV11-2 - TGTGCCAGCAGCTTTACGACTAGCGGGAGAGATACGCAGTATTTT CASSFTTSGRDTQYF
TRBJ2-5 TRBD1 TRBV6-2/TRBV6-3 many TGTGCCAGCAGTACACAGGGGTACCAAGAGACCCAGTACTTC CASSTQGYQETQYF
TRBJ2-3 - TRBV12-3/TRBV12-4 - TGTGCCAGCAGTTTACGGGGGACAGATACGCAGTATTTT CASSLRGTDTQYF
TRBJ2-3 - TRBV27 many TGTGCCAGCAGTTTGAGTCCAGATACGCAGTATTTT CASSLSPDTQYF
TRBJ1-2 - TRBV7-2 many TGTGCCAGCAGCCCCGGAGAACAGAGAGCTAACTATGGCTACACCTTC CASSPGEQRANYGYTF
TRBJ1-1 - TRBV6-2/TRBV6-3 many TGTGCCAGCACCCAGGGTGCTGAAGCTTTCTTT CASTQGAEAFF
TRBJ2-3 - TRBV6-5 - TGTGCCAGCAGTTATTTTGGGGGCTCTGGCACAGATACGCAGTGTTTT CASSYFGGSGTDTQCF
TRBJ2-1 - TRBV7-9 many TGTGCCAGCAGCTTCGCATCGGATGAGCAGTTCTTC CASSFASDEQFF
TRBJ2-2 - TRBV7-6 many TGTGCCAGCAGCTTCCAGGGAGACACCGGGGAGCTGTTTTTT CASSFQGDTGELFF
TRBJ2-7 TRBD1 TRBV25-1 many TGTGCCAGCACAGACAGGGTCTACGAGCAGTACTTC CASTDRVYEQYF
TRBJ1-4 - TRBV24-1 few TGTGCCACCAGTGGAGGACTGACGGAAAAACTGTTTTTT CATSGGLTEKLFF
TRBJ2-2 - TRBV29-1 many TGCAGCGTTGTCGGACAGCACAACACCGGGGAGCTGTTTTTT CSVVGQHNTGELFF